This T cell receptor beta chain comes out of a study of blood T cell repertoires in COVID-19. Across the study: Some COVID-19 samples were acute and others convalescent; all came from the United States, Italy and Spain. PBMCs, B-cell-depleted T cells, or T cells were the source of the cDNA or gDNA that made up the material.

Methods used by the authors: For nucleated cells, counts were estimated from reference gene primer amplification. This table comes from immunoSEQ multiplex PCR, and its TCRdb copy is limited to in-frame clones, with some not included. For V, J and clone size, that table is used; D and trimming come from the DNA. The table lists some 110,000 clones, around 78% of them singletons. The source is a young man with acute or convalescent COVID-19. Sequencing was performed on peripheral blood.

The CDR3 coding sequence is TGTGCCACCCCAAAGACAGGGGGCAACACCGGGGAGCTGTTTTTT. Translated: CATPKTGGNTGELFF. The chain joins TRBV10-3 to TRBJ2-2, with 10 nucleotides matching TRBD1. Germline trimming cut 10 bases from V and 2 bases from J; bases unmatched to any gene: 7. The CDR3 runs to 15 residues. Germline CDR1 is ENHRY and CDR2 is SYGVKD.